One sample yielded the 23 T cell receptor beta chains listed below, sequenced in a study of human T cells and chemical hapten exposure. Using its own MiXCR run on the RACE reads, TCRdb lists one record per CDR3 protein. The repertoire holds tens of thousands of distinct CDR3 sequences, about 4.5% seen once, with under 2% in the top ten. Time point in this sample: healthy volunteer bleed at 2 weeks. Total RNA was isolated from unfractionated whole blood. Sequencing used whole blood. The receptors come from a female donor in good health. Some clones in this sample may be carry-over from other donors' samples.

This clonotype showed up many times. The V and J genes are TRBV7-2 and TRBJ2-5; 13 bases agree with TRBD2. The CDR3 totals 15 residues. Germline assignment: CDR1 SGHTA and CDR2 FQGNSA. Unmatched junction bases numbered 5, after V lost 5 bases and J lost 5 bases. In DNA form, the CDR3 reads TGTGCCAGCAGCCCCAGGACTAGCGGGGGCGAGACCCAGTACTTC. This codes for CASSPRTSGGETQYF.

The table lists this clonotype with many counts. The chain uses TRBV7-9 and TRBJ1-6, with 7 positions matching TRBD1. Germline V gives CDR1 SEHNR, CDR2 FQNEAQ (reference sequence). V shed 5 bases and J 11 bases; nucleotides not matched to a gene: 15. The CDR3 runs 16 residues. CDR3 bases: TGTGCCAGCAGCCCACCGGTTAAGACAGGGAGGACACCCCTCCACTTT. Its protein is CASSPPVKTGRTPLHF.

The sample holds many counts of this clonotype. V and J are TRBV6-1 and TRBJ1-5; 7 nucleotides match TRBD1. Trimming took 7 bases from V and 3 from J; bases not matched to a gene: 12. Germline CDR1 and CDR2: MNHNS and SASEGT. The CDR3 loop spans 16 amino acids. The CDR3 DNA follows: TGTGCCAGCACCCTACCCGGGACAGCGATCAATCAGCCCCAGCATTTT. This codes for CASTLPGTAINQPQHF.

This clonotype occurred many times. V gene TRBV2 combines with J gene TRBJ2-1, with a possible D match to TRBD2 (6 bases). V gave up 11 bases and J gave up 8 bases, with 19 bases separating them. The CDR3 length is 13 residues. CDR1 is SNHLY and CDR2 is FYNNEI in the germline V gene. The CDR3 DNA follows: TGTGCCGCACTTGTTGCGGGGAGTTATGAGCAGTTCTTC. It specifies CAALVAGSYEQFF.

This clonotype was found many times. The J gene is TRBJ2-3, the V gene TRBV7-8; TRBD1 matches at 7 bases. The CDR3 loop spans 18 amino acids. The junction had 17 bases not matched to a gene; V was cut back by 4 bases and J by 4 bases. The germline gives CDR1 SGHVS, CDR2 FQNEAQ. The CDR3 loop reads CASSSISLRDSNPDTQYF. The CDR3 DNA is TGTGCCAGCAGCTCCATAAGCCTCCGGGACAGTAATCCAGATACGCAGTATTTT.

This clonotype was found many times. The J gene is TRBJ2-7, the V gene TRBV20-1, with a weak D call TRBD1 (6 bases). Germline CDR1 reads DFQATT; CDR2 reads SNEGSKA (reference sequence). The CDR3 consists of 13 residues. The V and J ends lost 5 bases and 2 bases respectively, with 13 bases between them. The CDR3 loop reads CSAERGFTYEQYF. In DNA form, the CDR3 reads TGCAGTGCTGAGAGGGGGTTCACCTACGAGCAGTACTTC.

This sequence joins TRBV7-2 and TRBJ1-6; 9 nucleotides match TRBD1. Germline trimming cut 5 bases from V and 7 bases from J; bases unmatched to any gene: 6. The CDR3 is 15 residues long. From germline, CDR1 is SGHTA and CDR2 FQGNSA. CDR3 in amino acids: CASSGGTGLNSPLHF. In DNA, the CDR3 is TGTGCCAGCAGCGGAGGGACAGGGTTGAATTCACCCCTCCACTTT.

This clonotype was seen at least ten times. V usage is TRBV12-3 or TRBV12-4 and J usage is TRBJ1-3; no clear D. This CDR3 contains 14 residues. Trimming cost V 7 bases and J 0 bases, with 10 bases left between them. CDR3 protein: CASMFLSSGNTIYF. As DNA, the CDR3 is TGTGCCAGCATGTTCCTCAGCTCTGGAAACACCATATATTTT.

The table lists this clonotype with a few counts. In DNA, the CDR3 is TGTGCCAGCAGAGACAGGGGGCCTGAAGCTTTCTTT. It translates to CASRDRGPEAFF. The chain carries TRBV2 and TRBJ1-1; 10 nucleotides agree with TRBD1. Trimming cost V 6 bases and J 6 bases; bases outside gene matches: 1. There are 12 residues in the CDR3. Looked up from germline, CDR1 is SNHLY and CDR2 is FYNNEI. The full variable domain, its missing parts supplied by reference TRBV2 and TRBJ1-1, is EPEVTQTPSHQVTQMGQEVILRCVPISNHLYFYWYRQILGQKVEFLVSFYNNEISEKSEIFDDQFSVERPDGSNFTLKIRSTKLEDSAMYFCASRDRGPEAFFGQGTRLTVV.

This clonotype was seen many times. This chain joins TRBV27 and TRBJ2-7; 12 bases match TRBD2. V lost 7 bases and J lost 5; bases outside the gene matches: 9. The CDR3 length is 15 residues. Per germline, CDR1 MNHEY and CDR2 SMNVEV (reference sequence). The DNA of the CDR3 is TGTGCCAGCAACCTGCCGACTAGCGGGGGCCACGAGCAGTACTTC. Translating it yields CASNLPTSGGHEQYF.

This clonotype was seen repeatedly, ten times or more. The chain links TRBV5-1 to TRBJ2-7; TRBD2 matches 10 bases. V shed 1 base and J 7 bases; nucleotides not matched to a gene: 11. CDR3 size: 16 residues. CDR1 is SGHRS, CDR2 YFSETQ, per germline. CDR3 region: CASSLRPSGGVEEQYF. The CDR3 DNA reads TGCGCCAGCAGCTTGCGGCCTAGCGGGGGAGTGGAAGAGCAGTACTTC.

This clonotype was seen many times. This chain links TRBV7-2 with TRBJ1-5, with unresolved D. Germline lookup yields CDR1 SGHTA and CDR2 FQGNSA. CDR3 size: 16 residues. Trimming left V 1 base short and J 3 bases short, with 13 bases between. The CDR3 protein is CASSLGSRVLNQPQHF. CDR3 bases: TGTGCCAGCAGCTTAGGGTCGAGGGTTCTCAATCAGCCCCAGCATTTT.

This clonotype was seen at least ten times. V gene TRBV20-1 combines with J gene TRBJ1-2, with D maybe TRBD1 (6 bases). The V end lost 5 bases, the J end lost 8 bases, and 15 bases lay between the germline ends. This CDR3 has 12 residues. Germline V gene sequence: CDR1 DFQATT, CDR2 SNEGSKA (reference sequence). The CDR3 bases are TGCAGTGCTCTCAGGGGATTGCGAGGCTACACCTTC. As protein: CSALRGLRGYTF.

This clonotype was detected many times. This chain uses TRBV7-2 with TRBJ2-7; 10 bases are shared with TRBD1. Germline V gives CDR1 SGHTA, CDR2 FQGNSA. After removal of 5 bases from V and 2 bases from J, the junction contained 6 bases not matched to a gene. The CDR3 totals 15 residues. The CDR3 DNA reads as TGTGCCAGCAGCCAGGGACAGGGGACCACCTACGAGCAGTACTTC. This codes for CASSQGQGTTYEQYF.

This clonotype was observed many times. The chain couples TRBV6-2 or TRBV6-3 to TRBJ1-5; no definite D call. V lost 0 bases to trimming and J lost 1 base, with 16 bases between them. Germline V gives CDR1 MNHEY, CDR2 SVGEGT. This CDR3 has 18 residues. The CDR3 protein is CASSYSRLKVRSNQPQHF. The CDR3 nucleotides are TGTGCCAGCAGTTACTCGAGATTAAAGGTTCGGAGCAATCAGCCCCAGCATTTT.

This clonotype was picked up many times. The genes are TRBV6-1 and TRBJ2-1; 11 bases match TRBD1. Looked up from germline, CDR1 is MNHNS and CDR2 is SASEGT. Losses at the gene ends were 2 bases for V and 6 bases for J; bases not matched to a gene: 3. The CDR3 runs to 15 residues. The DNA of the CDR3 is TGTGCCAGCAGTGAATATGGGACAGGGGGCAATGAGCAGTTCTTC. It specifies CASSEYGTGGNEQFF.

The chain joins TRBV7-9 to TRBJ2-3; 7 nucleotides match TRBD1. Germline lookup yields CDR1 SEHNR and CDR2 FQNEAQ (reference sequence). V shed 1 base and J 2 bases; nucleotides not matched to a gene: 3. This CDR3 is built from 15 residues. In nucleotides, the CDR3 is TGTGCCAGCAGCTTAGTGGGGACAGCCACAGATACGCAGTATTTT. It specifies CASSLVGTATDTQYF.

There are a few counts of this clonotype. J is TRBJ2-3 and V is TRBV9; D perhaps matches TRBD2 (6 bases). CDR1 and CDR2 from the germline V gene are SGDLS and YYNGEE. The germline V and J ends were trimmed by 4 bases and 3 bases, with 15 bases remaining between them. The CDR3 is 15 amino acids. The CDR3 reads CASSIGSAGTDTQYF. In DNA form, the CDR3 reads TGTGCCAGCAGCATAGGGTCCGCGGGGACAGATACGCAGTATTTT.

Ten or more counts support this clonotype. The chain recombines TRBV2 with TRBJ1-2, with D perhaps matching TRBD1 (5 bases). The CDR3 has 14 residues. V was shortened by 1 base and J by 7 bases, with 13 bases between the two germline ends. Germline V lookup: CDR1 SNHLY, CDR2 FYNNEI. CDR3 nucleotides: TGTGCCAGCAGTGAAGGTGGGGCAGGGCTTGGCTACACCTTC. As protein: CASSEGGAGLGYTF.

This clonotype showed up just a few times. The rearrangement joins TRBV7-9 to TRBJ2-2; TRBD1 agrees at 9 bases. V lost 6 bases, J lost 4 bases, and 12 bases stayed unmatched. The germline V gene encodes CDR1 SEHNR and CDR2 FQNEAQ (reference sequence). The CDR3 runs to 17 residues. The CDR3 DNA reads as TGTGCCAGCAGACAAAACAGGGGGCGATCGGTCACCGGGGAGCTGTTTTTT. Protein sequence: CASRQNRGRSVTGELFF.

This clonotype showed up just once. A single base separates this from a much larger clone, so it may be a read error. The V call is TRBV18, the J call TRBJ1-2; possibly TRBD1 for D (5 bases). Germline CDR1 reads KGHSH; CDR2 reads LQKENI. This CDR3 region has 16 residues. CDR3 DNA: TGTGCCAGCTCCCTTCAGGGACGGGGCCGCGACTATGGCGACACCTTC. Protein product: CASSLQGRGRDYGDTF.

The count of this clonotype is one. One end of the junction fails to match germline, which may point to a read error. CDR3 in DNA: TGTGCCAGCAGAACACAGGGGACTGGGACCAACGTCCTGACTTTC. Translating gives CASRTQGTGTNVLTF. The V and J genes are TRBV28 and TRBJ2-6, with D tentatively TRBD1 (7 bases). Looked up from germline, CDR1 is MDHEN and CDR2 is SYDVKM. CDR3 length: 15 amino acids.

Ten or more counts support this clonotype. CDR3 DNA: TGTGCCAGCAACCCAGGGGGCATTCCCTACGAGCAGTACTTC. The encoded protein is CASNPGGIPYEQYF. The rearrangement links TRBV12-3 or TRBV12-4 to TRBJ2-7, with 8 nucleotides matching TRBD1. The CDR3 length is 14 residues. Trimming removed 7 bases from V and 2 bases from J; junction bases left unmatched: 7.